The rows below give T cell receptor beta chains drawn from one sample of a study of cytomegalovirus exposure and HLA in healthy donors. Using immunoSEQ multiplex PCR, the repertoire was profiled, and TCRdb retains in-frame clones only, with some absent. The sample holds 120,000 or so clones, about 71% seen once. The specimen sequenced was PBMCs. These receptors were taken from a woman between 50 and 59 years old in good health and CMV-seronegative. The CDR3 runs from the conserved cysteine through the conserved F or W. Each record gives: CDR3 protein, CDR3 DNA, D gene, clone size, V gene, CDR3 length, J gene. The D gene is left open where the match is weak. Clone size is given for some rows only: seen once, a few or many times, or a class if the clone is expanded.

CSVAGMGQNTEAFF,TGCAGCGTCGCTGGGATGGGACAGAACACTGAAGCTTTCTTT,NA,NA,TRBV29-1,14,TRBJ1-1
CATKPAGDNEKLFF,TGTGCCACCAAACCCGCCGGAGACAATGAAAAACTGTTTTTT,NA,few,TRBV28,14,TRBJ1-4
CASSQDHDTAGGPLFYEQYF,TGTGCCAGCAGCCAAGATCACGATACAGCGGGAGGGCCCTTGTTCTACGAGCAGTACTTC,TRBD2,NA,TRBV4-2,20,TRBJ2-7
CASSLGGDSYGYTF,TGTGCCAGCAGTTTAGGTGGGGACTCCTATGGCTACACCTTC,NA,NA,TRBV27,14,TRBJ1-2
CASSPQGSGNTIYF,TGTGCCAGCTCACCCCAGGGAAGTGGAAACACCATATATTTT,NA,NA,TRBV18,14,TRBJ1-3
CASSQDVRQGYEQYF,TGCGCCAGCAGCCAAGACGTCCGGCAGGGCTACGAGCAGTACTTC,NA,NA,TRBV4-3,15,TRBJ2-7
CASTWTGGTDTQYF,TGCGCCAGCACCTGGACAGGGGGCACAGATACGCAGTATTTT,TRBD1,once,TRBV5-1,14,TRBJ2-3
CASSLVATASSYNEQFF,TGTGCCAGCAGCTTAGTCGCGACTGCGAGCTCCTACAATGAGCAGTTCTTC,NA,NA,TRBV11-2,17,TRBJ2-1
CASSLEGLSNQPQHF,TGTGCCAGCAGCTTGGAGGGGCTTAGCAATCAGCCCCAGCATTTT,NA,few,TRBV7-2,15,TRBJ1-5
CASSQVSGGWETQYF,TGCGCCAGCAGCCAAGTGTCAGGGGGTTGGGAGACCCAGTACTTC,TRBD1,NA,TRBV4-1,15,TRBJ2-5
CASSPRGAYEQYF,TGTGCCAGTAGTCCCCGGGGAGCCTACGAGCAGTACTTC,NA,NA,TRBV19,13,TRBJ2-7
CATSRIRGRYGYTF,TGTGCCACCAGCAGAATCAGGGGCCGGTATGGCTACACCTTC,NA,NA,TRBV15,14,TRBJ1-2
CASSRGQGGGTQYF,TGTGCCAGCAGTCGAGGACAGGGGGGAGGTACCCAGTACTTC,TRBD1,few,TRBV5-4,14,TRBJ2-5
CASSPADHQKLFF,TGCGCCAGCAGCCCAGCGGATCACCAGAAACTGTTTTTT,NA,NA,TRBV4-3,13,TRBJ1-4
CASSLSPIQPQHF,TGTGCCAGCAGTTTAAGCCCCATTCAGCCCCAGCATTTT,NA,NA,TRBV28,13,TRBJ1-5
CASSLGTQTDTQYF,TGTGCCAGCAGCCTCGGGACACAAACAGATACGCAGTATTTT,NA,few,TRBV7-9,14,TRBJ2-3
CASSRDTQYF,TGTGCCAGCAGCCGAGATACGCAGTATTTT,NA,NA,TRBV7-9,10,TRBJ2-3
CASSQEEGTGVHYEQYF,TGCGCCAGCAGCCAAGAGGAGGGGACAGGGGTCCACTACGAGCAGTACTTC,TRBD1,NA,TRBV4-1,17,TRBJ2-7
CASSIRTGTYEQYF,TGTGCCAGTAGTATACGGACAGGCACCTACGAGCAGTACTTC,TRBD1,NA,TRBV19,14,TRBJ2-7
CASSVRSGNTIYF,TGTGCCAGCAGCGTACGGAGCGGAAACACCATATATTTT,NA,NA,TRBV9,13,TRBJ1-3
CASSLEGVPYEQYF,TGTGCCAGCAGCTTAGAGGGGGTACCCTACGAGCAGTACTTC,NA,NA,TRBV7-2,14,TRBJ2-7
CASRRVGTTYEQYF,TGTGCCAGCCGTAGAGTAGGGACAACCTACGAGCAGTACTTC,NA,NA,TRBV6-4,14,TRBJ2-7
CASSRDSYTGELFF,TGCGCCAGCAGCCGGGACAGCTACACCGGGGAGCTGTTTTTT,TRBD1,NA,TRBV5-1,14,TRBJ2-2
CASSLGGGGNTGELFF,TGTGCCAGCAGTCTCGGTGGGGGCGGAAACACCGGGGAGCTGTTTTTT,NA,few,TRBV28,16,TRBJ2-2
CASSSFGTGKGSNYGYTF,TGTGCCAGCAGTTCTTTCGGGACAGGGAAGGGGTCTAACTATGGCTACACCTTC,TRBD1,NA,TRBV28,18,TRBJ1-2
CASSVGQGFDEQYF,TGTGCCAGCAGCGTAGGTCAGGGGTTCGACGAGCAGTACTTC,NA,NA,TRBV9,14,TRBJ2-7
CASSLFSGIPYEQYF,TGTGCCAGCAGTTTATTTAGCGGGATCCCCTACGAGCAGTACTTC,TRBD2,NA,TRBV28,15,TRBJ2-7
CASKPAETHYEQYF,TGTGCCAGTAAACCAGCTGAGACACACTACGAGCAGTACTTC,NA,few,TRBV28,14,TRBJ2-7
CAWSRGGGTDTQYF,TGTGCCTGGAGTCGGGGAGGGGGCACAGATACGCAGTATTTT,TRBD2,NA,TRBV30,14,TRBJ2-3